The 27 T cell receptor beta chains reported below all come from one sample, sequenced in a study of T cells in Graves' hyperthyroidism and ophthalmopathy. TCR beta CDR3 regions were amplified from RNA. With the HTBI primer set, the TCR CDR3 went through a first round of RT-PCR. In TCRdb, the multiplex PCR reads were re-called with MiXCR into one record per CDR3 protein. The data hold 500,000 to 750,000 distinct CDR3 sequences, with approximately 15% observed a single time. Material for sequencing was blood. These receptors came from a woman between 18 and 29 years old with Graves' ophthalmopathy.

This clonotype was observed a few times. The chain has TRBV27 and TRBJ1-1, with 9 bases matching TRBD1. The CDR3 is 15 residues long. Germline V gene sequence: CDR1 MNHEY, CDR2 SMNVEV (reference sequence). J was trimmed by 2 bases and V by 6 bases; bases with no gene match: 7. CDR3: CASRSTGGLNTEAFF. The DNA of the CDR3 is TGTGCCAGCAGATCGACAGGGGGTTTAAACACTGAAGCTTTCTTT.

This clonotype showed up many times. The chain is built from TRBV20-1 and TRBJ2-5; 8 bases agree with TRBD1. Germline V lookup: CDR1 DFQATT, CDR2 SNEGSKA (reference sequence). The CDR3 extends over 13 amino acids. V lost 4 bases and J lost 4; bases outside the gene matches: 5. The CDR3 bases are TGCAGTGCTAATCGGGACAGGCCAGAGACCCAGTACTTC. Its translation is CSANRDRPETQYF.

The chain couples TRBV10-3 to TRBJ2-3, with D possibly being TRBD1 (5 bases). Trimming shortened V by 6 bases and J by 3 bases, and 13 bases separated the two germline ends. There are 14 residues in the CDR3. Germline CDR1 and CDR2: ENHRY and SYGVKD. The CDR3 DNA reads as TGTGCCATCAGGGATTCTAGGGGAACAGATACGCAGTATTTT. Its translation: CAIRDSRGTDTQYF.

This clonotype was detected ten times or more. This chain connects TRBV7-2 to TRBJ1-5; 8 nucleotides match TRBD1. Germline V CDR1 and CDR2: SGHTA, FQGNSA. Trimming at V came to 4 bases and at J to 10 bases, leaving 12 bases not matched to a gene. This CDR3 region has 15 residues. This CDR3 reads CASSSRQGFLGPQHF. CDR3 coding DNA: TGTGCCAGCAGCTCGAGACAGGGGTTCTTAGGACCCCAGCATTTT.

This clonotype was detected ten times or more. This chain joins TRBV6-5 and TRBJ1-2; D is ambiguous. Germline V gives CDR1 MNHEY, CDR2 SVGAGI. V was clipped by 2 bases and J by 8 bases, with 12 bases between them. CDR3 size: 13 residues. CDR3 bases: TGTGCCAGCAGTTACGGGAGTGGGGTAGGCTACACCTTC. Its protein is CASSYGSGVGYTF.

In this sample, this clonotype turned up many times. This rearrangement joins TRBV7-9 to TRBJ1-6; D is unresolved. The CDR3 runs to 14 residues. The V gene lost 5 bases and the J gene lost 10 bases, with 15 bases spanning the gap. The germline CDR1 and CDR2 sequences are SEHNR and FQNEAQ (reference sequence). The CDR3 DNA follows: TGTGCCAGCAGCCCTCCTCTCCCGGGGTCACCCCTCCACTTT. Amino acids: CASSPPLPGSPLHF.

There are many counts of this clonotype. The V call is TRBV11-3, the J call TRBJ2-3; D is uncertain. V was shortened by 1 base and J by 5 bases, with 7 bases between the two germline ends. Germline assignment: CDR1 SGHNT and CDR2 YENEEA. The CDR3 length is 13 residues. In nucleotides, the CDR3 is TGTGCCAGCAGCTTAGGAGGCAGAGATACGCAGTATTTT. Protein: CASSLGGRDTQYF.

The genes are TRBV11-3 and TRBJ2-1; perhaps TRBD2 as D (6 bases). The CDR3 runs to 16 residues. V lost 1 base and J lost 0, with 10 bases in between. The germline gives CDR1 SGHNT, CDR2 YENEEA. The CDR3 reads CASSLAVTSSYNEQFF. Here the CDR3 DNA reads TGTGCCAGCAGCTTAGCCGTGACTAGCTCCTACAATGAGCAGTTCTTC.

V gene TRBV27 combines with J gene TRBJ2-7, with D possibly matching TRBD1 (5 bases). This CDR3 has 15 residues. CDR1 and CDR2 from the germline V gene are MNHEY and SMNVEV (reference sequence). V gave up 6 bases and J gave up 0 bases, with 15 bases separating them. CDR3 region: CASSLVTGSSYEQYF. Written as DNA, the CDR3 is TGTGCCAGCAGCCTCGTTACAGGTAGCTCCTACGAGCAGTACTTC.

This clonotype was counted at least ten times. The V and J genes are TRBV20-1 and TRBJ2-7; 7 nucleotides agree with TRBD1. There are 14 residues in the CDR3. V lost 1 base, J lost 7 bases, and 10 bases stayed unmatched. Germline CDR1 reads DFQATT; CDR2 reads SNEGSKA (reference sequence). This CDR3 is CSARGSGQRREQYF. The CDR3 coding sequence is TGCAGTGCTAGAGGTTCGGGACAGAGGAGGGAGCAGTACTTC.

This clonotype was observed many times. This rearrangement joins TRBV13 to TRBJ2-7; possible D gene TRBD2, 5 bases. CDR1 and CDR2 (germline): PRHDT, FYEKMQ (reference sequence). V was shortened by 1 base and J by 2 bases, with 9 bases between the two germline ends. This CDR3 has 14 residues. The DNA of the CDR3 is TGTGCCAGCAGCTTAGAAGCGGACGCCTACGAGCAGTACTTC. Translating gives CASSLEADAYEQYF.

The chain links TRBV20-1 to TRBJ2-7, with D maybe TRBD1 (6 bases). V was trimmed by 0 bases and J by 2 bases, leaving 11 bases between them. This CDR3 has 14 amino acids. The germline gives CDR1 DFQATT, CDR2 SNEGSKA (reference sequence). CDR3 sequence: CSARDRGATYEQYF. CDR3 coding DNA: TGCAGTGCTAGAGACAGGGGTGCAACCTACGAGCAGTACTTC.

The J gene is TRBJ2-1, the V gene TRBV19, with TRBD1 identical over 8 bases. Germline V CDR1 and CDR2: LNHDA, SQIVND (reference sequence). Germline trimming cut 2 bases from V and 9 bases from J; bases unmatched to any gene: 6. CDR3 size: 14 residues. Written as DNA, the CDR3 is TGTGCCAGTAGTATAAGGACAGGGTGGCGTGAGCAGTTCTTC. It encodes CASSIRTGWREQFF.

This clonotype appeared many times. V is TRBV28 and J is TRBJ2-7, with a weak D call TRBD1 (5 bases). Trimming took 2 bases from V and 6 from J, leaving 17 bases between them. CDR1 is MDHEN, CDR2 SYDVKM, per germline. This CDR3 is 15 amino acids long. CDR3: CASSLLNYQGPEQYF. DNA for the CDR3: TGTGCCAGCAGTTTACTAAACTACCAGGGCCCCGAGCAGTACTTC.

This clonotype was observed at least ten times. The V gene is TRBV18, the J gene TRBJ2-5; 12 bases fit TRBD2. CDR1 KGHSH and CDR2 LQKENI come from the germline V gene. CDR3 length: 17 amino acids. V lost 1 base and J lost 4; bases outside the gene matches: 7. In DNA, the CDR3 is TGTGCCAGCTCACCACGGTCTAGCGGGAGGGCCAGAGAGACCCAGTACTTC. It codes for CASSPRSSGRARETQYF. The variable domain in full, completed from reference TRBV18 and TRBJ2-5, reads NAGVMQNPRHLVRRRGQEARLRCSPMKGHSHVYWYRQLPEEGLKFMVYLQKENIIDESGMPKERFSAEFPKEGPSILRIQQVVRGDSAAYFCASSPRSSGRARETQYFGPGTRLLVL.

About this clonotype itself: A much larger clonotype is one base distant, so this may be a read error. The CDR3 here is CASSLRRTTTDTQYF. CDR3 DNA sequence: TGCGCCAGCAGCCTCCGCAGGACGACCACAGATACGCAGTATTTT. The rearrangement uses TRBV5-1 and TRBJ2-3; D is ambiguous. The germline V and J ends were trimmed by 4 bases and 2 bases, with 14 bases remaining between them. The germline V gene has CDR1 SGHRS and CDR2 YFSETQ. The CDR3 sequence is 15 residues long.

This clonotype was recorded at least ten times. This chain connects TRBV6-2 or TRBV6-3 to TRBJ2-1, with TRBD2 matching over 9 bases. After removal of 2 bases from V and 2 bases from J, the junction contained 4 bases not matched to a gene. This CDR3 has 16 amino acids. From germline, CDR1 is MNHEY and CDR2 SVGEGT. The CDR3 DNA reads TGTGCCAGCAGTTACCTTAGCGGGAGAACCTACAATGAGCAGTTCTTC. Its translation: CASSYLSGRTYNEQFF.

A remark on this clonotype: One base away lies a much larger clone, so this may be a sequencing read error. J is TRBJ2-7 and V is TRBV27, with TRBD1 matching 8 bases. J lost 5 bases, V lost 8 bases, and 11 bases had no gene match. Germline-derived CDR1 and CDR2 are MNHEY and SMNVEV (reference sequence). The CDR3 consists of 14 residues. The CDR3 spells CASGPRTGLNEQYF. The CDR3 region has the DNA TGTGCCAGCGGTCCCAGGACAGGGCTTAACGAGCAGTACTTC.

This clonotype has ten or more counts. This sequence joins TRBV9 and TRBJ2-2, with a possible D match to TRBD2 (6 bases). The V and J ends lost 0 bases and 7 bases respectively, with 13 bases between them. CDR3 length equals 15 residues. The germline V gene encodes CDR1 SGDLS and CDR2 YYNGEE. The CDR3 sequence is CASSVGWRDGGELFF. The CDR3 DNA reads TGTGCCAGCAGCGTAGGATGGCGGGACGGCGGGGAGCTGTTTTTT.

The chain carries TRBV12-3 or TRBV12-4 and TRBJ2-5, with D tentatively TRBD2 (5 bases). Trimming pared 3 bases from V and 5 bases from J, leaving 13 bases between. The CDR3 runs 14 residues. The chain's CDR3 is CASSFNGDDETQYF. The CDR3 bases are TGTGCCAGCAGTTTTAACGGGGATGACGAGACCCAGTACTTC.

The chain combines TRBV9 with TRBJ2-1; 9 bases line up with TRBD2. The V gene's germline CDR1 is SGDLS and CDR2 YYNGEE. The CDR3 is 16 amino acids. Trimming at V came to 0 bases and at J to 7 bases, leaving 8 bases not matched to a gene. In DNA, the CDR3 is TGTGCCAGCAGCGTAGAGAGAGCGGGAGGTAGTAATGAGCAGTTCTTC. It is translated as CASSVERAGGSNEQFF.

Only a few counts were recorded for this clonotype. J is TRBJ1-5 and V is TRBV7-9; 7 positions agree with TRBD1. The V and J ends lost 5 bases and 7 bases, in that order; junction bases with no gene match: 8. In germline, CDR1 is SEHNR, CDR2 FQNEAQ (reference sequence). This CDR3 has 14 amino acids. CDR3 protein: CASSPRGAVQPQHF. The CDR3 DNA follows: TGTGCCAGCAGCCCCAGGGGGGCCGTCCAGCCCCAGCATTTT.

A few counts support this clonotype. This may arise from a read error, as a much more abundant clone is one base away. The chain uses TRBV20-1 and TRBJ2-7, with a tentative D call TRBD2 (6 bases). Germline V lookup: CDR1 DFQATT, CDR2 SNEGSKA (reference sequence). Deletions cut 1 base from V and 3 bases from J, with 19 bases between. The CDR3 length is 16 residues. CDR3 loop: CSARATGSPGLYEQYF. CDR3 in DNA: TGCAGTGCTAGAGCCACCGGGAGCCCAGGGCTCTACGAGCAGTACTTC.

Note on this clonotype: A much larger clone is a single base away; this may be a read error. The rearrangement links TRBV6-1 to TRBJ2-7, with 7 bases that match TRBD2. The germline gives CDR1 MNHNS, CDR2 SASEGT. The CDR3 has 13 amino acids. In DNA form, the CDR3 reads TGTGCCAGCAGTGGAAGCGGGGACTACGGGCAGTACTTC. It is translated as CASSGSGDYGQYF.

CDR3 bases: TGTGCCAGCAGCTTAGACCCAGCTAGCGGAGCCTACAATGAGCAGTTCTTC. Protein product: CASSLDPASGAYNEQFF. The chain couples TRBV11-2 to TRBJ2-1; 7 positions agree with TRBD2. This CDR3 spans 17 amino acids. Germline V lookup: CDR1 SGHAT, CDR2 FQNNGV. V lost 0 bases, J lost 2 bases, and 7 bases stayed unmatched. Supplemented by reference TRBV11-2 and TRBJ2-1, the full variable domain reads EAGVAQSPRYKIIEKRQSVAFWCNPISGHATLYWYQQILGQGPKLLIQFQNNGVVDDSQLPKDRFSAERLKGVDSTLKIQPAKLEDSAVYLCASSLDPASGAYNEQFFGPGTRLTVL.

This clonotype was seen at least ten times. The chain recombines TRBV6-2 or TRBV6-3 with TRBJ2-7; 8 bases match TRBD1. The CDR3 runs to 16 residues. With V trimmed by 0 bases and J by 4 bases, 8 bases remained unmatched. CDR1 is MNHEY, CDR2 SVGEGT, per germline. CDR3 loop: CASSYSEDRGRYEQYF. CDR3 DNA sequence: TGTGCCAGCAGTTACTCGGAAGACAGGGGACGTTACGAGCAGTACTTC.

This clonotype was recorded a few times. The chain has TRBV4-1 and TRBJ2-1, with D tentatively TRBD2 (5 bases). Trimming cost V 2 bases and J 3 bases, with 14 bases left between them. The CDR3 has 16 amino acids. In germline, CDR1 is MGHRA, CDR2 YSYEKL. The CDR3 loop is CASSQKAAAGYNEQFF. DNA for the CDR3: TGCGCCAGCAGCCAAAAGGCAGCGGCAGGCTACAATGAGCAGTTCTTC.